This section outlines one TCR beta chain sequence together with its context. Its antigen is currently unknown. The repertoire was sequenced with immunoSEQ multiplex PCR; TCRdb's copy has only in-frame clones and lacks some. In the table there are about 180,000 clones, 87% of which are singletons. This sample is part of a study of Ad26.COV2.S vaccination and SARS-CoV-2 variants. Study-wide results and caveats: Using TCR breadth and depth analyses may have led to underestimated total T cell responses.

This CDR3 is built from 15 residues. Germline lookup yields CDR1 MNHEY and CDR2 SMNVEV (reference sequence). The V end was cut by 2 bases, the J end by 5 bases, with 12 bases between. Sequenced here: peripheral blood, sampled after recovery from COVID-19. J is TRBJ1-4 and V is TRBV27, with D hard to call. This receptor was identified in a human donor who had recovered from COVID-19. The CDR3 nucleotides are TGTGCCAGCAGTTTAAGATGGACCGACAATGAAAAACTGTTTTTT. This encodes CASSLRWTDNEKLFF. Based on the CDR3 plus reference TRBV27 and TRBJ1-4, the full variable domain is EAQVTQNPRYLITVTGKKLTVTCSQNMNHEYMSWYRQDPGLGLRQIYYSMNVEVTDKGDVPEGYKVSRKEKRNFPLILESPSPNQTSLYFCASSLRWTDNEKLFFGSGTQLSVL.